The T cell receptor beta chain under discussion was sequenced for a study of CD8 T cells in Susac syndrome. At the level of the study: Among the sequenced Susac syndrome patients, roughly six had active disease while 8 or 9 were in remission.

The germline gives CDR1 LGHDT, CDR2 YNNKEL (reference sequence). V lost 1 base to trimming and J lost 6 bases; unmatched junction nucleotides: 11. The CDR3 sequence is 16 residues long. As for this clonotype: Its antigen is not identified.

The study, taken as a whole, reports: The CD4+ T cell repertoires that were profiled in Susac syndrome showed no clonal expansion.

Reverse transcription used roughly 0.45 to 1 ug RNA and random hexamers. Multiplex immunoSEQ PCR targeted 54 Vbeta and 13 Jbeta TCR beta segments. TCRdb processed the immunoSEQ multiplex PCR reads anew with MiXCR; each CDR3 protein has one entry. The sample gives roughly 220,000 distinct CDR3 sequences, about 94% of which show up once; approximately 0.15% is in the top ten. The source of this sequence is a human donor with Susac syndrome. The sequenced sample was CD4+ T cells from PBMCs. The chain carries TRBV3-1 and TRBJ1-1; TRBD1 matches 7 bases. The CDR3 region is CASSQGQGWTTSEAFF. The CDR3 region has the DNA TGTGCCAGCAGCCAAGGACAGGGATGGACAACCTCTGAAGCTTTCTTT.